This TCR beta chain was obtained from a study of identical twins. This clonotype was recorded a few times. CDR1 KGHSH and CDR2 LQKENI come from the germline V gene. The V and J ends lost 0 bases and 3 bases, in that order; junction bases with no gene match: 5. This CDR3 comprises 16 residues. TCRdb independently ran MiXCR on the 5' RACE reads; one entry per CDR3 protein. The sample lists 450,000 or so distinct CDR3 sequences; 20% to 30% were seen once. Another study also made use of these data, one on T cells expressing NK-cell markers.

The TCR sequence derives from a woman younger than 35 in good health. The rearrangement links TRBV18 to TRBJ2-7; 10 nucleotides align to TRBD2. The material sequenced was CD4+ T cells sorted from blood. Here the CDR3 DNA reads TGTGCCAGCTCACCACCGAATAGCGGGAGGCTCTACGAGCAGTACTTC. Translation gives CASSPPNSGRLYEQYF.